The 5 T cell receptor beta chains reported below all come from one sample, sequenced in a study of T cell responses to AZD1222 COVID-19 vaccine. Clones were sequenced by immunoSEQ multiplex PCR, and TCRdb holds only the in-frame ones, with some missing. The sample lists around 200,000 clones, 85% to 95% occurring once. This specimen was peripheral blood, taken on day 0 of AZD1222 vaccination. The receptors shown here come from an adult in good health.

The CDR3 DNA sequence: TGTGCCAGCAGTTACTCGTCCTCAGCAACTAATGAAAAACTGTTTTTT. It yields the protein CASSYSSSATNEKLFF. The chain carries TRBV6-5 and TRBJ1-4; D uncertain. The V end lost 0 bases, the J end lost 0 bases, and 8 bases lay between the germline ends. CDR3 size: 16 residues. CDR1 MNHEY and CDR2 SVGAGI come from the germline V gene.

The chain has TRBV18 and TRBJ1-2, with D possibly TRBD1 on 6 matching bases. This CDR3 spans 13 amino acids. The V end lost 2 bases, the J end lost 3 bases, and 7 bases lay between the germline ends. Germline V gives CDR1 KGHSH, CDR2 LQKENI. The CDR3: CASSPYRDYGYTF. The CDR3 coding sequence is TGTGCCAGCTCACCATACAGGGACTATGGCTACACCTTC. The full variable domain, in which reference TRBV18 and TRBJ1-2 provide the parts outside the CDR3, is NAGVMQNPRHLVRRRGQEARLRCSPMKGHSHVYWYRQLPEEGLKFMVYLQKENIIDESGMPKERFSAEFPKEGPSILRIQQVVRGDSAAYFCASSPYRDYGYTFGSGTRLTVV.

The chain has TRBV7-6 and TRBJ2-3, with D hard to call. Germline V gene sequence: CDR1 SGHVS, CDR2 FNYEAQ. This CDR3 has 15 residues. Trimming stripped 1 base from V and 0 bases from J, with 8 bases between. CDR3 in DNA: TGTGCCAGCAGCTTAGAAGCGATTAGCACAGATACGCAGTATTTT. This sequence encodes CASSLEAISTDTQYF. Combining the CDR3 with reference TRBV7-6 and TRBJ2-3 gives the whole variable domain GAGVSQSPRYKVTKRGQDVALRCDPISGHVSLYWYRQALGQGPEFLTYFNYEAQQDKSGLPNDRFSAERPEGSISTLTIQRTEQRDSAMYRCASSLEAISTDTQYFGPGTRLTVL.

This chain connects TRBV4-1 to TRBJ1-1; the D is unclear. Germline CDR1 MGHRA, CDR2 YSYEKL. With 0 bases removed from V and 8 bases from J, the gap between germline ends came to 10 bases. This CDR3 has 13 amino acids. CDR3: CASSQDHGTEAFF. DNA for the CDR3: TGCGCCAGCAGCCAAGATCACGGAACGGAAGCTTTCTTT.

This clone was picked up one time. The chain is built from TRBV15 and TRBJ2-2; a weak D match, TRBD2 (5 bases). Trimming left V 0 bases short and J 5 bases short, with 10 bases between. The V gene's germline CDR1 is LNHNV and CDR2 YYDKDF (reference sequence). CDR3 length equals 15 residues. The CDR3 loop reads CATSRDLGETGELFF. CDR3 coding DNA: TGTGCCACCAGCAGAGATCTCGGGGAAACCGGGGAGCTGTTTTTT.